This T cell receptor beta chain was sequenced during a study of Ad26.COV2.S vaccination and SARS-CoV-2 variants. Clones were sequenced by immunoSEQ multiplex PCR, and TCRdb holds only the in-frame ones, with some missing. In the table there are fewer than 500,000 clones, 90% of which are singletons. In germline, CDR1 is MGHRA, CDR2 YSYEKL. V trimming: 6 bases; J trimming: 5 bases; junction bases outside the gene matches: 7. The CDR3 has 14 residues. Documented treatment: about 20 received Ad26.COV2.S at low or high dose, single or two shots; roughly 5 received placebo; per-sample allocation not given. Samples came from day 63 after the first vaccine or placebo injection.

The rearrangement links TRBV4-1 to TRBJ2-5; 9 positions match TRBD1. This receptor was taken from a person between 18 and 65 years old who received the Ad26.COV2.S COVID-19 vaccine or a placebo. Here the sequenced sample was peripheral blood, taken in a trial of Ad26.COV2.S vaccine versus placebo. The CDR3 DNA reads as TGCGCCAGCAGACTGACCGGGACAGGGGAGACCCAGTACTTC. This encodes CASRLTGTGETQYF.